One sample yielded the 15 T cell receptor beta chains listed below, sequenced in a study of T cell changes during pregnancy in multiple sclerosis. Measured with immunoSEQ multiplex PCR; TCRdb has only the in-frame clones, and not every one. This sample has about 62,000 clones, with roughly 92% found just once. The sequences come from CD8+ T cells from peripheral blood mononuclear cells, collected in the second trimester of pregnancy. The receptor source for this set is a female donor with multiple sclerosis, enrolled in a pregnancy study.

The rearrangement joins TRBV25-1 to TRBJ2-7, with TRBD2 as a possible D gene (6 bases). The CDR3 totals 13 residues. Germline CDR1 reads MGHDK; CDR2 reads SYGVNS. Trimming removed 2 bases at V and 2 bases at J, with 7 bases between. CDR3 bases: TGTGCCAGCAGTGAAGGGGGGACCTACGAGCAGTACTTC. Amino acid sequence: CASSEGGTYEQYF.

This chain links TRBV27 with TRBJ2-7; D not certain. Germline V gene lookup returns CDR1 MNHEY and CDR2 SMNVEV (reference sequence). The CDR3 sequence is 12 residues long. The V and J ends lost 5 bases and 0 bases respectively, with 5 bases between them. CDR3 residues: CASSPNSYEQYF. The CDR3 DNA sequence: TGTGCCAGCAGTCCAAACTCCTACGAGCAGTACTTC.

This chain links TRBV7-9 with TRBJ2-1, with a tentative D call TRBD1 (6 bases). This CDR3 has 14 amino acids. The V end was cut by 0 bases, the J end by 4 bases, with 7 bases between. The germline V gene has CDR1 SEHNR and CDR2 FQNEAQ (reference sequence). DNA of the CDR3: TGTGCCAGCAGCTTAGCGGGGGCTTACAATGAGCAGTTCTTC. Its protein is CASSLAGAYNEQFF.

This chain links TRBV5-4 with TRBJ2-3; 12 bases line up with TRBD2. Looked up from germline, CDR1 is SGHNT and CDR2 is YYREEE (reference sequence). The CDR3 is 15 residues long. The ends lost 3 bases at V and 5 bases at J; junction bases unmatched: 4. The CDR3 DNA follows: TGTGCCAGCAGCTATCGGACTAGCGGGATAGATACGCAGTATTTT. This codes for CASSYRTSGIDTQYF.

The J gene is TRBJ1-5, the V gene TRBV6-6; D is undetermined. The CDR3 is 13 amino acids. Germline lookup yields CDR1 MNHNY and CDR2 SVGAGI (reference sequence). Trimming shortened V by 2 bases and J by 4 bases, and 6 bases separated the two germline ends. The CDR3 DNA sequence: TGTGCCAGCAGTTACGATCGGAATCAGCCCCAGCATTTT. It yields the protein CASSYDRNQPQHF.

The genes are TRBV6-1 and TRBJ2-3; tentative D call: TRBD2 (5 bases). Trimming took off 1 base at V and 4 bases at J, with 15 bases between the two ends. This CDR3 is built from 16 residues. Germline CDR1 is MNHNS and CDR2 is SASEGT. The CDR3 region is CASSEVRTPRSDTQYF. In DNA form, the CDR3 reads TGTGCCAGCAGTGAAGTAAGGACTCCTCGGTCAGATACGCAGTATTTT.

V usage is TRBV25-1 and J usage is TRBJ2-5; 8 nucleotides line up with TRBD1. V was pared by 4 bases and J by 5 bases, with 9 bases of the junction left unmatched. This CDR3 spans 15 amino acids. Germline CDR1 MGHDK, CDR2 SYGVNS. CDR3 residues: CASSAGQGAFETQYF. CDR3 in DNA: TGTGCCAGCAGTGCCGGGCAGGGGGCTTTCGAGACCCAGTACTTC. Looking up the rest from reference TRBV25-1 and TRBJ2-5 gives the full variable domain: EADIYQTPRYLVIGTGKKITLECSQTMGHDKMYWYQQDPGMELHLIHYSYGVNSTEKGDLSSESTVSRIRTEHFPLTLESARPSHTSQYLCASSAGQGAFETQYFGPGTRLLVL.

The CDR3 region is CASSQSWAGNQPQHF. CDR3 nucleotides: TGTGCCAGCAGCCAATCGTGGGCAGGCAATCAGCCCCAGCATTTT. The V and J genes are TRBV16 and TRBJ1-5, with D unclear. Germline V gene sequence: CDR1 KGHSY, CDR2 FQNENV. The CDR3 is 15 residues long. The V end lost 0 bases, the J end lost 2 bases, and 8 bases lay between the germline ends.

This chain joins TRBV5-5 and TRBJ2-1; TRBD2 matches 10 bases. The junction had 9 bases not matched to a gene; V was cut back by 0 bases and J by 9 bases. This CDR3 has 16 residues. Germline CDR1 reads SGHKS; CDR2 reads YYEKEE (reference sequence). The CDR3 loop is CASSLVFPSGSSEQFF. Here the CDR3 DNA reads TGTGCCAGCAGCTTGGTATTCCCTAGCGGGAGTAGTGAGCAGTTCTTC.

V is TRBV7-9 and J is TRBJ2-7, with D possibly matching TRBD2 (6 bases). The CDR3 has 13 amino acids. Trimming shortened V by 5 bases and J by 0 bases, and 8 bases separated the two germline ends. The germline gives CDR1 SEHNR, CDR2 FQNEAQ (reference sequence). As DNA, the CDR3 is TGTGCCAGCAGCCGGGACTCCTCCTACGAGCAGTACTTC. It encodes CASSRDSSYEQYF.

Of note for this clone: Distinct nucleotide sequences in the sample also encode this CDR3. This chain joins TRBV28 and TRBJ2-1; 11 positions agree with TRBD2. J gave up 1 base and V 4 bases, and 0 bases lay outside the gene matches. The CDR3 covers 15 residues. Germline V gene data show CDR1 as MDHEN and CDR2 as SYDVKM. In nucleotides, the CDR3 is TGTGCCAGCAGTTCTAGCGGGAGGTCCTACAATGAGCAGTTCTTC. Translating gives CASSSSGRSYNEQFF. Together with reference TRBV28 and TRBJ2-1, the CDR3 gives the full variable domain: DVKVTQSSRYLVKRTGEKVFLECVQDMDHENMFWYRQDPGLGLRLIYFSYDVKMKEKGDIPEGYSVSREKKERFSLILESASTNQTSMYLCASSSSGRSYNEQFFGPGTRLTVL.

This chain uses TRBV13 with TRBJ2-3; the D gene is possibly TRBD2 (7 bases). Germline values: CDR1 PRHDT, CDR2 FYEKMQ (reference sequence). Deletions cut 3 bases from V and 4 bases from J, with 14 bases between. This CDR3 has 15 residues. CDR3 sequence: CASSFGGAGADTQYF. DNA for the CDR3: TGTGCCAGCAGCTTTGGGGGGGCCGGCGCAGATACGCAGTATTTT.

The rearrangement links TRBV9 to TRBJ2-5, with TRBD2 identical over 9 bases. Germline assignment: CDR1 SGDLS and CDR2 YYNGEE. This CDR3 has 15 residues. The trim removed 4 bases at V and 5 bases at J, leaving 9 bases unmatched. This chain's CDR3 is CASSISGSKGETQYF. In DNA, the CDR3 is TGTGCCAGCAGCATTAGCGGGAGCAAAGGGGAGACCCAGTACTTC.

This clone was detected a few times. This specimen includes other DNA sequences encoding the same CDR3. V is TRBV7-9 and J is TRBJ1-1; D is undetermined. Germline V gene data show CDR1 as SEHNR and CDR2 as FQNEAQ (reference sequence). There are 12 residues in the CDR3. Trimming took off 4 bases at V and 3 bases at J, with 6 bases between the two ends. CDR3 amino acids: CASSSSYTEAFF. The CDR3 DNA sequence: TGTGCCAGCAGCTCCTCCTACACTGAAGCTTTCTTT.

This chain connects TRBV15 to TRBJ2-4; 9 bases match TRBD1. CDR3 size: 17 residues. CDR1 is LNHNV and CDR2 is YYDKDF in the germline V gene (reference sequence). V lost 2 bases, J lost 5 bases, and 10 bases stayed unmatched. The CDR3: CATSRLPDRGGENIQYF. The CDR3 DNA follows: TGTGCCACCAGCAGACTACCGGACAGGGGCGGGGAAAACATTCAGTACTTC.